A single T cell receptor beta chain is shown here with its context. Its antigen remains unidentified. The sample originates from a study of Tregs in tolerant kidney transplant recipients. For the study at large: Related graft donors supplied nonmyeloablative bone marrow transplants, and mixed chimerism was transient.

The CDR3 is 15 residues long. Germline CDR1 is LNHDA and CDR2 is SQIVND (reference sequence). The V end was cut by 6 bases, the J end by 0 bases, with 12 bases between. Only in-frame clones appear in the TCRdb table, and some are missing; sequencing was by immunoSEQ multiplex PCR. The data show about 8,300 clones, roughly 36% seen once. CFSE-labeled recipient PBMCs were cultured approximately 6 days with irradiated graft donor PBMCs, then FACS-sorted. The receptor's source is a human patient who received a combined kidney and bone marrow transplant. The chain has TRBV19 and TRBJ2-4, with TRBD1 as a possible D gene (5 bases). The sample was CD8+ T cells from blood cultured with allogeneic cells, taken before the transplant. CDR3 DNA sequence: TGTGCCAGTAGCCTCGGACACACAGCCAAAAACATTCAGTACTTC. Translated, it gives CASSLGHTAKNIQYF.